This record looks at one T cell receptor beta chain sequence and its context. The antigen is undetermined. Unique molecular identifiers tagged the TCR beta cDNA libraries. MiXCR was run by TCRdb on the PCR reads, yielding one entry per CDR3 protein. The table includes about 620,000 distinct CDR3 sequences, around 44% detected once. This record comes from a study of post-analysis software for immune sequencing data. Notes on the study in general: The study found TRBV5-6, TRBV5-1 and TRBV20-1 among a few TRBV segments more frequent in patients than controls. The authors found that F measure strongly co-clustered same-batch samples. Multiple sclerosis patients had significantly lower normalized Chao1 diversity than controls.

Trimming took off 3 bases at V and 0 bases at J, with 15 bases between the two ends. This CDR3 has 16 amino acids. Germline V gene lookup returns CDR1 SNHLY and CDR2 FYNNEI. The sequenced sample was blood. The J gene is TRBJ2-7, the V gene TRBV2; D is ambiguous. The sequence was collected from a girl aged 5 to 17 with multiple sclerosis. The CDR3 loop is CASSEGSGSYSYEQYF. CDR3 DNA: TGTGCCAGCAGTGAGGGATCTGGGTCTTACTCCTACGAGCAGTACTTC.